This T cell receptor beta chain appears in the sequencing data of a study of blood T cells in healthy people across ages. Study-wide points: Diversity of TCR beta per million T cells declined in a roughly linear way with age.

This clonotype was seen at least ten times. Its antigen is as yet unknown. The authors ran a second PCR of roughly 7 to 11 cycles using a sample-barcoded 5' primer and a J-beta primer mix. Every individual sample yielded 2.5 million or more paired-end reads (each containing CDR3). TCRdb used MiXCR to reprocess the 5' RACE reads, holding one entry per CDR3 protein. Of some 1.7 million distinct CDR3 sequences listed, roughly 28% are singletons. The material sequenced was blood. The sequence came from a woman in her 30s in good health.

The DNA of the CDR3 is TGCAGTCTTTTGGAAGGTTACAATGAGCAGTTCTTC. It codes for CSLLEGYNEQFF. The chain recombines TRBV20-1 with TRBJ2-1; no definite D call. The CDR3 consists of 12 residues. Germline V CDR1 and CDR2: DFQATT, SNEGSKA (reference sequence). V lost 8 bases to trimming and J lost 4 bases, with 12 bases between them.